This TCR beta chain stems from a study of cytomegalovirus exposure and HLA in healthy donors. The primer mix had 60 Vbeta and 13 Jbeta primers. TCRdb keeps only in-frame clones here, not all; method: immunoSEQ multiplex PCR. The sample consists of about 160,000 clones, 82% of them appearing once. From germline, CDR1 is MDHEN and CDR2 SYDVKM. With V trimmed by 6 bases and J by 7 bases, 6 bases remained unmatched. This CDR3 comprises 14 residues. Though nominally healthy at sampling, donors likely had unrecorded immune exposures. About this clone itself: Its antigen is undetermined.

Overall study results and limits: For presence/absence analyses, sequencing depth was assumed to be roughly uniform across donors.

The V gene is TRBV28, the J gene TRBJ1-5, with 10 bases that match TRBD1. The clonotype was recovered from a man aged 45-60 years in good health and CMV-seropositive. Sequenced sample: PBMCs. The CDR3 bases are TGTGCCAGCAGCCTGACAGGGGGCGAGCAGCCCCAGCATTTT. This gives the protein CASSLTGGEQPQHF.